This is a list of T cell receptor beta chains from one sample in a study of shared clonotypes between healthy human individuals. Libraries were prepared by immunoSEQ multiplex PCR; TCRdb keeps only in-frame clonotypes and omits some of them. Of about 490,000 clones listed, approximately 80% are singletons. Sequences were obtained from PBMCs. The source is a middle-aged woman in good health. Some clones in this sample may be carry-over from other donors' samples. The CDR3 runs from the conserved cysteine through the conserved F or W. A D gene is named only where the DNA matches it firmly. Clone size is shown for a subset of rows, as once, few, many or a class of expanded clone.

>TRBJ2-3|TRBD2|14|few|TRBV6-4
CASSDGEGSDTQYF
TGTGCCAGCAGTGACGGGGAGGGGTCAGATACGCAGTATTTT
>TRBJ2-5|TRBD1|16|few|TRBV30
CAWGDLGTGLQETQYF
TGTGCCTGGGGGGACCTCGGGACAGGGTTGCAAGAGACCCAGTACTTC
>TRBJ2-3|.|15|.|TRBV11-2
CASSLEGGAGDTQYF
TGTGCCAGCAGCTTAGAAGGGGGCGCGGGGGATACGCAGTATTTT
>TRBJ2-5|TRBD2|13|many|TRBV13
CASSSGTQETQYF
TGTGCCAGCAGTAGCGGGACCCAAGAGACCCAGTACTTC
>TRBJ2-7|.|12|.|TRBV6-5
CASSSPGYEQYF
TGTGCCAGCAGTTCTCCTGGGTACGAGCAGTACTTC
>TRBJ2-7|TRBD2|15|.|TRBV6-5
CASRGGGTRTYEQYF
TGTGCCAGCAGGGGAGGGGGGACTAGAACCTACGAGCAGTACTTC
>TRBJ2-1|TRBD2|17|.|TRBV27
CARRLASGSAGYNEQFF
TGTGCCAGACGATTGGCTAGCGGGAGTGCAGGCTACAATGAGCAGTTCTTC
>TRBJ2-2|TRBD1|15|.|TRBV2
CASSEDRGDGGELFF
TGTGCCAGCAGTGAAGACAGGGGGGACGGCGGGGAGCTGTTTTTT
>TRBJ2-7|TRBD2|17|.|TRBV7-2
CASSFSKTSGAGYEQYF
TGTGCCAGCAGCTTCTCTAAAACTAGCGGGGCCGGCTACGAGCAGTACTTC
>TRBJ2-2|.|13|few|TRBV5-4
CASSLVHTGELFF
TGTGCCAGCAGCTTGGTACACACCGGGGAGCTGTTTTTT
>TRBJ2-2|TRBD2|16|.|TRBV18
CASSPTLAGETGELFF
TGTGCCAGCTCACCGACGTTAGCGGGAGAAACCGGGGAGCTGTTTTTT
>TRBJ1-5|.|14|.|TRBV2
CASSETGGNQPQHF
TGTGCCAGCAGTGAAACGGGGGGAAATCAGCCCCAGCATTTT
>TRBJ2-1|.|13|many|TRBV30
CAWMFTSYNEQFF
TGTGCCTGGATGTTTACGAGCTACAATGAGCAGTTCTTC
>TRBJ2-7|TRBD2|15|.|TRBV6-1
CASRVTSGYSYEQYF
TGTGCCAGCAGGGTGACTAGCGGCTACTCCTACGAGCAGTACTTC
>TRBJ2-7|TRBD2|15|.|TRBV5-4
CASSTGTSGPYEQYF
TGTGCCAGCAGCACTGGGACTAGCGGGCCCTACGAGCAGTACTTC
>TRBJ2-3|TRBD2|15|.|TRBV5-1
CASSWTSGSSDTQYF
TGCGCCAGCAGCTGGACTAGCGGGAGTTCAGATACGCAGTATTTT
>TRBJ2-7|TRBD2|15|.|TRBV7-2
CASSFGTSGTYEQYF
TGTGCCAGCAGCTTTGGGACTAGCGGTACCTACGAGCAGTACTTC
>TRBJ2-7|.|13|few|TRBV7-3
CASSLGGTYEQYF
TGTGCCAGCAGCTTAGGCGGGACCTACGAGCAGTACTTC
>TRBJ2-5|TRBD2|16|.|TRBV6-1
CASSGRGSGMSETQYF
TGTGCCAGCAGTGGCCGGGGAAGCGGGATGTCTGAGACCCAGTACTTC
>TRBJ1-1|.|13|.|TRBV15
CATSWSKSTEAFF
TGTGCCACCAGCTGGAGTAAAAGCACTGAAGCTTTCTTT
>TRBJ1-4|.|15|once|TRBV6-5
CASSYSPGANEKLFF
TGTGCCAGCAGTTACTCGCCAGGGGCTAATGAAAAACTGTTTTTT
>TRBJ2-1|.|15|.|TRBV4-2
CASSQEWASPNEQFF
TGTGCCAGCAGCCAAGAATGGGCTAGCCCCAATGAGCAGTTCTTC